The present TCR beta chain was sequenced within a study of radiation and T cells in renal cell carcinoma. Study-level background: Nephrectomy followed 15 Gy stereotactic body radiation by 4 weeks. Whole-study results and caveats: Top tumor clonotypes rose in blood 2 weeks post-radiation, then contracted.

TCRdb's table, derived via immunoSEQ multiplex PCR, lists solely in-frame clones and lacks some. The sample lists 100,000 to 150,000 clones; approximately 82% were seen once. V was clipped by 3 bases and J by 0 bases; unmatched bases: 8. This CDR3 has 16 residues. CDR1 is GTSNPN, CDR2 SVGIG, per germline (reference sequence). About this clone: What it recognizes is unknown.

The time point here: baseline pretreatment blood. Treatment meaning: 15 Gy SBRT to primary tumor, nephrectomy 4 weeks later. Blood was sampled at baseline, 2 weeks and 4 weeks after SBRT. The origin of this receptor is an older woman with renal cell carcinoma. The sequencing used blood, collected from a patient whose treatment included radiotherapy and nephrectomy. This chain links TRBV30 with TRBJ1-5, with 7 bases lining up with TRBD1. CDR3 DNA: TGTGCCTGGAGCGGGAAGGGACAGTTTAGCAATCAGCCCCAGCATTTT. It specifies CAWSGKGQFSNQPQHF.